Each of the 30 T cell receptor beta chains below was sequenced from the same sample in a study of tumor-infiltrating lymphocytes in primary liver carcinoma. The blood RNA (from unsorted whole blood) was obtained, and germline DNA was also extracted. Starting material of around 490 ng total RNA yielded TCR beta cDNA via a constant-region primer. Libraries for TCR beta were built through three nested multiplex PCR rounds, which together made up a slightly modified ARM-PCR procedure. Rounds one and two of PCR, each of around 11 cycles, were primed with TRBV1-TRBV30 forward primers and a C-beta reverse primer. TCRdb used MiXCR to reprocess the multiplex PCR reads, holding one entry per CDR3 protein. Counted here are 300,000 to 400,000 distinct CDR3 sequences, 65% occurring once; the ten biggest clones make up 9% to 10%. Sequencing was performed on peripheral blood. These receptors were taken from a middle-aged man with primary liver carcinoma and hepatitis B virus infection.

This clonotype showed up just once. This may be a read error, as it is one base from a much larger clone. This chain uses TRBV6-1 with TRBJ2-7; D gene uncertain. Germline assignment: CDR1 MNHNS and CDR2 SASEGT. The CDR3 runs 14 residues. The CDR3 sequence is CASSAFGVSYERYF. The CDR3 DNA reads as TGTGCCAGCAGTGCTTTTGGGGTTTCCTACGAGCGGTACTTC.

In its sample, this clonotype was seen a few times. A single base separates this from a much larger clone, so it may be a read error. The chain uses TRBV12-3 or TRBV12-4 and TRBJ2-1, with D tentatively TRBD2 (5 bases). The CDR3 consists of 13 residues. The V and J ends lost 11 bases and 1 base respectively, with 12 bases between them. The CDR3 coding sequence is TGTGCCGTACAAAGGACTTCCTACAATGAGCAGTTCTTC. Residues: CAVQRTSYNEQFF.

In regard to this clonotype: It may be a read error: a sequence one base away is much more abundant. The rearrangement links TRBV6-2 or TRBV6-3 to TRBJ2-7; D gene unclear. Germline V gene lookup returns CDR1 MNHEY and CDR2 SVGEGT. Trimming removed 4 bases from V and 0 bases from J, with 16 bases in between. The CDR3 loop spans 16 amino acids. CDR3 sequence: CASSSPAWGSSYEQYF. In DNA form, the CDR3 reads TGTGCCAGCAGTTCCCCAGCATGGGGATCCTCCTACGAGCAGTACTTC.

Turning to this clonotype: The germline gene is not matched at one end of the junction; a read error may be the cause. The chain uses TRBV29-1 and TRBJ1-2; no definite D call. This CDR3 region has 13 residues. In germline, CDR1 is SQVTM, CDR2 ANQGSEA. CDR3 DNA sequence: TGCAGCATTGACATAGGGCGGAAGGATGGCTACACCTTC. Protein sequence: CSIDIGRKDGYTF.

The V gene is TRBV5-6, the J gene TRBJ2-3, with D unclear. The J call is uncertain, as TRBJ1-5 better fits the DNA end. The CDR3 length is 16 residues. Germline CDR1 SGHDT, CDR2 YYEEEE. The DNA of the CDR3 is TGTGCCAGCAGTCCCCCGGGCCTAGCGGGAACAGATACGCAGCATTTT. It encodes CASSPPGLAGTDTQHF.

This clonotype was detected ten times or more. The rearrangement joins TRBV4-3 to TRBJ2-3; 10 nucleotides line up with TRBD2. CDR1 and CDR2 (germline): LGHNA, YSLEER. The CDR3 contains 15 residues. V lost 1 base and J lost 5; bases outside the gene matches: 3. The CDR3 is CASSQGLAGVDTQYF. CDR3 coding DNA: TGCGCCAGCAGCCAAGGGCTAGCGGGAGTAGATACGCAGTATTTT.

This clonotype has more than one count but fewer than ten. The chain joins TRBV10-2 to TRBJ1-1; D is unresolved. V was shortened by 5 bases and J by 1 base, with 14 bases between the two germline ends. From germline, CDR1 is WSHSY and CDR2 SAAADI. The CDR3 runs to 15 residues. In DNA form, the CDR3 reads TGCGCCAGCAGTCTACAGCGAGCGGGGAACACTGAAGCTTTCTTT. Residues: CASSLQRAGNTEAFF.

This clonotype appeared many times. This chain links TRBV6-6 with TRBJ1-5; D gene ambiguous. Trimming stripped 7 bases from V and 6 bases from J, with 19 bases between. The length of the CDR3 is 15 residues. Germline loops: CDR1 MNHNY, CDR2 SVGAGI (reference sequence). The chain's CDR3 is CASTLGGRVSQPQHF. In nucleotides, the CDR3 is TGTGCCAGCACCCTGGGAGGGAGGGTTAGTCAGCCCCAGCATTTT.

Notes on this clonotype: Because the CDR3 is missing its conserved closing phenylalanine or tryptophan, this is likely a read error. This chain uses TRBV11-3 with TRBJ2-5; tentative D call: TRBD2 (6 bases). The CDR3 is 14 residues long. Germline assignment: CDR1 SGHNT and CDR2 YENEEA. Trimming shortened V by 5 bases and J by 9 bases, and 19 bases separated the two germline ends. The CDR3, as DNA: TGTGCCAGCAGCAAACCGGAGGGAAAGGAGGCCCAGTACTTA. This codes for CASSKPEGKEAQYL.

On this clonotype itself: A much larger clone lies one base from this, so it may be a read error. The V call is TRBV29-1, the J call TRBJ2-2, with 8 positions matching TRBD1. The CDR3 is 13 amino acids. Germline V gives CDR1 SQVTM, CDR2 ANQGSEA. The CDR3: CGVQGDYTGELFF. CDR3 sequence (DNA): TGCGGCGTACAGGGGGATTACACCGGGGAGCTGTTTTTT.

This clonotype was seen only once. A much larger clone is a single base away; this may be a read error. The chain joins TRBV4-2 to TRBJ1-5; TRBD1 is a possible D gene (5 bases). Germline V gene lookup returns CDR1 LGHNA and CDR2 YNFKEQ. This CDR3 comprises 15 residues. CDR3 DNA: TGCGCCTGCAGCCAAGGGGCCAGATCCGATCAGCCCCAGCATTTT. It specifies CACSQGARSDQPQHF.

The chain couples TRBV30 to TRBJ2-2; 12 nucleotides match TRBD1. The germline V gene has CDR1 GTSNPN and CDR2 SVGIG (reference sequence). The CDR3 consists of 15 residues. V lost 5 bases, J lost 6 bases, and 7 bases stayed unmatched. CDR3 bases: TGTGCCTGGGGAACCGGGACAGGGGGCGCCGGGGAGCTGTTTTTT. Translation: CAWGTGTGGAGELFF.

As concerns this clonotype: The CDR3 carries no conserved terminal phenylalanine or tryptophan, so it likely arises from a read error. The DNA is left out, because the CDR3 cannot be placed on it with certainty; the CDR3 is given as TCRdb lists it. V and J are TRBV11-1 and TRBJ2-1; the table names TRBD2, a call not compared with the DNA. The CDR3 is 15 residues long, ends included. Germline loops: CDR1 SGHAT, CDR2 FQDESV (reference sequence). CDR3: CASSDSSSSYNEQFY.

With respect to this clonotype: An end of the junction does not agree with germline; a read error may underlie this. The rearrangement joins TRBV5-5 to TRBJ2-7; possibly TRBD1 for D (6 bases). The CDR3 sequence is 14 residues long. Germline loops: CDR1 SGHKS, CDR2 YYEKEE (reference sequence). The CDR3 DNA is TGTGCCGGCAGCTTCTCACAGGGATCCTACGAGCAGTACTTC. This sequence encodes CAGSFSQGSYEQYF. The variable domain in full, completed from reference TRBV5-5 and TRBJ2-7, reads DAGVTQSPTHLIKTRGQQVTLRCSPISGHKSVSWYQQVLGQGPQFIFQYYEKEERGRGNFPDRFSARQFPNYSSELNVNALLLGDSALYLCAGSFSQGSYEQYFGPGTRLTVT.

This clonotype was counted many times. The chain has TRBV10-3 and TRBJ1-1, with D uncertain. Germline CDR1 ENHRY, CDR2 SYGVKD. Trimming took 11 bases from V and 1 from J, leaving 11 bases between them. CDR3 length: 12 amino acids. The CDR3 here is CAASAGNTEAFF. The CDR3 region has the DNA TGTGCCGCATCGGCGGGGAACACTGAAGCTTTCTTT.

This clonotype was seen at least ten times. The chain is built from TRBV10-3 and TRBJ1-3, with a possible D match to TRBD1 (6 bases). CDR3 length: 13 residues. V lost 5 bases to trimming and J lost 3 bases, with 8 bases between them. Per germline, CDR1 ENHRY and CDR2 SYGVKD. CDR3 in DNA: TGTGCCATCAGTCAGGGGAGTGGAAACACCATATATTTT. Its translation is CAISQGSGNTIYF.

With regard to this clonotype: One junction end does not reproduce the germline sequence, and a read error may be involved. The V gene is TRBV12-3 or TRBV12-4, the J gene TRBJ2-5; 11 bases align to TRBD2. The CDR3 length is 16 residues. CDR3 region: CASNLGRLAGKETQYF. The CDR3 nucleotides read TGTGCCAGCAATTTAGGGCGACTAGCGGGAAAGGAGACCCAGTACTTC.

Turning to this clonotype: A read error may produce the germline difference seen at one junction end. The chain joins TRBV12-3 or TRBV12-4 to TRBJ1-1, with a tentative D call TRBD1 (5 bases). The CDR3 runs to 15 residues. In DNA, the CDR3 is TGTACCAGCAGAACCGAACAGGCAATCTCCACTGAAGCTTTCTTT. Protein sequence: CTSRTEQAISTEAFF.

This clonotype was seen at least ten times. This chain's CDR3 is CASSYGGTSGRGTYEQYF. The CDR3 region has the DNA TGTGCCAGCAGTTACGGTGGGACTAGCGGCAGAGGAACCTACGAGCAGTACTTC. The J gene is TRBJ2-7, the V gene TRBV6-2 or TRBV6-3, with 11 positions matching TRBD2. Germline V CDR1 and CDR2: MNHEY, SVGEGT. CDR3 length: 18 residues. J lost 2 bases, V lost 2 bases, and 11 bases had no gene match.

The chain carries TRBV6-5 and TRBJ2-2, with D perhaps matching TRBD1 (5 bases). Trimming stripped 5 bases from V and 8 bases from J, with 15 bases between. CDR3 length: 14 amino acids. The V gene's germline CDR1 is MNHEY and CDR2 SVGAGI. CDR3 nucleotides: TGTGCCAGCAGTGAAGTGACAGAGTCTGGGGAGCTGTTTTTT. Residues: CASSEVTESGELFF.

With respect to this clonotype: The junction departs from the called germline gene at one end, perhaps through a read error. The chain recombines TRBV4-1 with TRBJ2-1, with TRBD2 matching over 11 bases. Germline V gene sequence: CDR1 MGHRA, CDR2 YSYEKL. This CDR3 comprises 17 residues. This CDR3 reads CASSLVNLAGGGNEHFF. In DNA, the CDR3 is TGCGCCAGCAGCCTGGTTAACCTAGCGGGAGGAGGGAATGAGCACTTCTTC.

The V gene is TRBV6-2 or TRBV6-3, the J gene TRBJ2-7; 7 nucleotides align to TRBD1. V was clipped by 8 bases and J by 1 base; unmatched bases: 5. Germline CDR1 MNHEY, CDR2 SVGEGT. CDR3 length: 13 residues. CDR3 sequence reads: CASFRTGSYEQYF. The CDR3 region has the DNA TGTGCCAGCTTCCGGACAGGATCCTACGAGCAGTACTTC.

The genes are TRBV6-2 or TRBV6-3 and TRBJ1-3; a weak D match, TRBD1 (5 bases). CDR1 is MNHEY and CDR2 is SVGEGT in the germline V gene. The CDR3 contains 15 residues. Trimming stripped 0 bases from V and 8 bases from J, with 14 bases between. The CDR3 region is CASSYSGPWSDTIYF. CDR3 in DNA: TGTGCCAGCAGTTACTCGGGACCGTGGTCGGACACCATATATTTT.

This chain joins TRBV4-2 and TRBJ1-1; 7 nucleotides match TRBD1. There are 14 residues in the CDR3. Germline V CDR1 and CDR2: LGHNA, YNFKEQ. V trimming: 4 bases; J trimming: 4 bases; junction bases outside the gene matches: 6. Here the CDR3 DNA reads TGTGCCAGCAGCCTCCGACAGGGCACCACTGAAGCTTTCTTT. It encodes CASSLRQGTTEAFF.

In the case of this clonotype: A much bigger clone sits one base away, suggesting this may be a read error. The chain carries TRBV6-2 or TRBV6-3 and TRBJ2-1; D possibly matches TRBD1 or TRBD2 (5 bases each). Germline CDR1 and CDR2: MNHEY and SVGEGT. This CDR3 spans 15 amino acids. The CDR3 loop is CAISYSLLGVGEQFF. CDR3 nucleotide sequence: TGTGCCATCAGTTATTCTTTGCTGGGGGTGGGAGAGCAGTTCTTC.

With respect to this clonotype: A much larger clone lies a single base off, so this may be a read error. The chain couples TRBV6-1 to TRBJ2-5; D not resolved. CDR1 is MNHNS and CDR2 is SASEGT in the germline V gene. CDR3 length: 13 residues. The CDR3 spells CASTPDGLEIQYF. As DNA, the CDR3 is TGTGCCAGCACACCGGACGGTCTAGAGATCCAGTACTTC.

The genes are TRBV20-1 and TRBJ2-1, with D perhaps matching TRBD2 (5 bases). The V gene's germline CDR1 is DFQATT and CDR2 SNEGSKA (reference sequence). CDR3 length equals 15 residues. V lost 6 bases to trimming and J lost 0 bases, with 15 bases between them. The CDR3 DNA follows: TGCAGTGCCTTGGAGCGGTTTAGCTCCTACAATGAGCAGTTCTTC. It is translated as CSALERFSSYNEQFF.

J is TRBJ2-7 and V is TRBV29-1, with D possibly TRBD1 on 5 matching bases. The CDR3 runs 15 residues. The V and J ends lost 7 bases and 1 base respectively, with 20 bases between them. Germline loops: CDR1 SQVTM, CDR2 ANQGSEA. As DNA, the CDR3 is TGCAGCGCCCTATACGGACATGGAAGGTCCTACGAGCAGTACTTC. Protein product: CSALYGHGRSYEQYF.

The rearrangement links TRBV28 to TRBJ2-6, with 7 bases that match TRBD1. V dropped 1 base and J dropped 4; count of bases not matched to a gene: 4. The CDR3 runs to 16 residues. Germline assignment: CDR1 MDHEN and CDR2 SYDVKM. CDR3: CASSLYRGFGANVLTF. The DNA for the CDR3 is TGTGCCAGCAGTTTATACAGGGGCTTCGGGGCCAACGTCCTGACTTTC.

This clonotype was found many times. The chain joins TRBV6-2 or TRBV6-3 to TRBJ2-1, with D unresolved. This CDR3 contains 13 residues. The V gene lost 2 bases and the J gene lost 5 bases, with 7 bases spanning the gap. The germline CDR1 and CDR2 sequences are MNHEY and SVGEGT. Written as DNA, the CDR3 is TGTGCCAGCAGTTACGGCGGCCACAATGAGCAGTTCTTC. Translating it yields CASSYGGHNEQFF.